Each of the 25 T cell receptor beta chains below was sequenced from the same sample in a study of T-cell reconstitution after alpha-beta-depleted transplantation in children. Library preparation (for TCRbeta) was performed with unique molecular identifiers. Each CDR3 protein gets one entry after TCRdb re-called the PCR reads with MiXCR. Among 200,000 to 300,000 distinct CDR3 sequences listed, about 23% were seen once. The sample here was PBMCs, taken before TCRalphabeta/CD19-depleted stem cell transplant. All receptors come from a girl aged 2-10 years with Fanconi anemia, due to receive a stem cell transplant.

This clonotype was recorded many times. The chain recombines TRBV28 with TRBJ2-3; 13 positions match TRBD2. Losses at the gene ends were 3 bases for V and 8 bases for J; bases not matched to a gene: 2. From germline, CDR1 is MDHEN and CDR2 SYDVKM. The CDR3 is made up of 14 amino acids. The CDR3 here is CASSFGLAGVTQYF. The CDR3 region has the DNA TGTGCCAGCAGTTTCGGACTAGCGGGAGTTACGCAGTATTTT. The full variable domain, its missing parts supplied by reference TRBV28 and TRBJ2-3, is DVKVTQSSRYLVKRTGEKVFLECVQDMDHENMFWYRQDPGLGLRLIYFSYDVKMKEKGDIPEGYSVSREKKERFSLILESASTNQTSMYLCASSFGLAGVTQYFGPGTRLTVL.

This clonotype showed up many times. V usage is TRBV5-6 and J usage is TRBJ2-2; 12 bases line up with TRBD1. Germline assignment: CDR1 SGHDT and CDR2 YYEEEE. The ends lost 3 bases at V and 1 base at J; junction bases unmatched: 7. The CDR3 is 18 amino acids. The CDR3 DNA reads as TGTGCCAGCAGCTCAACCGGGACAGGGGGCCGGAACACCGGGGAGCTGTTTTTT. Its protein is CASSSTGTGGRNTGELFF.

This clonotype was seen a handful of times. The gene calls are TRBV29-1 and TRBJ2-5, with 9 positions matching TRBD1. V trimming: 4 bases; J trimming: 5 bases; junction bases outside the gene matches: 8. Per the germline V gene, CDR1 is SQVTM and CDR2 is ANQGSEA. The CDR3 has 14 amino acids. CDR3 amino acids: CSVGRDRERETQYF. In DNA form, the CDR3 reads TGCAGCGTTGGCAGGGACAGGGAAAGGGAGACCCAGTACTTC.

V usage is TRBV24-1 and J usage is TRBJ2-6; D not certain. The CDR3 spans 15 residues. Germline V gives CDR1 KGHDR, CDR2 SFDVKD. V was shortened by 2 bases and J by 0 bases, with 4 bases between the two germline ends. The CDR3 nucleotides are TGTGCCACCAGTGATTACAACTCTGGGGCCAACGTCCTGACTTTC. Its translation is CATSDYNSGANVLTF.

V usage is TRBV29-1 and J usage is TRBJ1-5; TRBD1 is a possible D gene (6 bases). V dropped 4 bases and J dropped 4 bases, with 11 bases sitting between them. The CDR3 runs 13 residues. The V gene's germline CDR1 is SQVTM and CDR2 ANQGSEA. Here the CDR3 DNA reads TGCAGCGTTGCGCAGGGGATGAATCAGCCCCAGCATTTT. Amino acid sequence: CSVAQGMNQPQHF.

This chain uses TRBV20-1 with TRBJ2-3; TRBD2 might be the D (6 bases). V gave up 0 bases and J gave up 5 bases, with 15 bases separating them. CDR1 is DFQATT, CDR2 SNEGSKA, per germline (reference sequence). The CDR3 is 15 residues long. Written as DNA, the CDR3 is TGCAGTGCTAGAGATCCCGGGGGTCCAGGAGATACGCAGTATTTT. This codes for CSARDPGGPGDTQYF.

About this clonotype: A read error may produce the germline difference seen at one junction end. V gene TRBV7-2 combines with J gene TRBJ2-7; 7 positions match TRBD1. Per the germline V gene, CDR1 is SGHTA and CDR2 is FQGNSA. The CDR3 loop spans 16 amino acids. The CDR3 loop is CVSSLATGQPTYEQYF. The DNA of the CDR3 is TGTGTCAGCAGCTTAGCAACGGGACAGCCTACCTACGAGCAGTACTTC.

This clonotype was counted ten times or more. The rearrangement uses TRBV11-3 and TRBJ2-2, with 8 bases matching TRBD1. The CDR3 consists of 18 residues. The germline CDR1 and CDR2 sequences are SGHNT and YENEEA. V shed 3 bases, J shed 0 bases, and the junction held 9 bases outside the gene matches. CDR3 DNA: TGTGCCAGCAGCTTCCTAGTTGACAGGGGAACGAACACCGGGGAGCTGTTTTTT. It codes for CASSFLVDRGTNTGELFF. The full variable domain, in which reference TRBV11-3 and TRBJ2-2 provide the parts outside the CDR3, is EAGVVQSPRYKIIEKKQPVAFWCNPISGHNTLYWYLQNLGQGPELLIRYENEEAVDDSQLPKDRFSAERLKGVDSTLKIQPAELGDSAVYLCASSFLVDRGTNTGELFFGEGSRLTVL.

This chain joins TRBV2 and TRBJ2-3, with D perhaps assigned TRBD1 or TRBD2 (5 bases each). Germline CDR1 is SNHLY and CDR2 is FYNNEI. The CDR3 length is 12 residues. V lost 3 bases to trimming and J lost 10 bases, with 11 bases between them. CDR3 protein: CASSDGAASQYF. CDR3 sequence (DNA): TGTGCCAGCAGTGACGGGGCCGCATCGCAGTATTTT.

The chain joins TRBV11-3 to TRBJ2-1, with TRBD2 identical over 11 bases. The germline V gene encodes CDR1 SGHNT and CDR2 YENEEA. This CDR3 spans 16 amino acids. V gave up 5 bases and J gave up 4 bases; unmatched junction bases: 7. The CDR3 loop reads CASSLGLAGIYNEQFF. The CDR3 coding sequence is TGTGCCAGCAGCCTTGGACTAGCGGGCATTTACAATGAGCAGTTCTTC.

The chain couples TRBV7-9 to TRBJ2-7; the match to TRBD1 covers 7 bases. This CDR3 has 14 residues. The V gene end was trimmed by 7 bases and the J gene end by 0 bases; junction bases not matched to a gene: 6. CDR1 and CDR2 from the germline V gene are SEHNR and FQNEAQ (reference sequence). The CDR3 here is CASTQDRSSYEQYF. The CDR3 DNA reads as TGTGCCAGCACCCAGGACAGGAGCTCCTACGAGCAGTACTTC.

This clonotype was counted a few times. This chain joins TRBV25-1 and TRBJ1-5, with a tentative D call TRBD1 (5 bases). V lost 4 bases to trimming and J lost 6 bases, with 22 bases between them. Germline CDR1 and CDR2: MGHDK and SYGVNS. The CDR3 is 17 amino acids. CDR3 region: CASSGDRETVKAQPQHF. DNA of the CDR3: TGTGCCAGCAGTGGGGACCGAGAGACAGTCAAGGCTCAGCCCCAGCATTTT.

This clonotype was picked up a small number of times. This chain connects TRBV20-1 to TRBJ2-7; TRBD2 might be the D (6 bases). Germline CDR1 DFQATT, CDR2 SNEGSKA (reference sequence). The V and J ends lost 5 bases and 4 bases respectively, with 12 bases between them. CDR3 length: 12 residues. CDR3 DNA: TGCAGTGCTGGTCCGGAGGGGTACGAGCAGTACTTC. This gives the protein CSAGPEGYEQYF.

This clonotype was counted only a few times. This chain connects TRBV7-9 to TRBJ1-2, with 7 bases lining up with TRBD1. CDR1 and CDR2 (germline): SEHNR, FQNEAQ (reference sequence). The CDR3 is 15 amino acids. Trimming cost V 0 bases and J 5 bases; bases outside gene matches: 6. CDR3 protein: CASSLAPPTGYGYTF. DNA of the CDR3: TGTGCCAGCAGCTTAGCGCCCCCGACAGGGTATGGCTACACCTTC.

This chain links TRBV7-9 with TRBJ2-1; 8 nucleotides match TRBD1. The CDR3 is 14 residues long. Germline CDR1 SEHNR, CDR2 FQNEAQ (reference sequence). The V gene end was trimmed by 5 bases and the J gene end by 4 bases; junction bases not matched to a gene: 4. CDR3 coding DNA: TGTGCCAGCAGCGACGGGACAGGTTACAATGAGCAGTTCTTC. Translated: CASSDGTGYNEQFF.

The chain couples TRBV20-1 to TRBJ1-1, with D unresolved. Trimming left V 2 bases short and J 3 bases short, with 10 bases between. Germline V gene data show CDR1 as DFQATT and CDR2 as SNEGSKA (reference sequence). CDR3 length: 13 residues. The CDR3 DNA reads as TGCAGTGCTAGATTCGGTGGGGACACTGAAGCTTTCTTT. Translated, it gives CSARFGGDTEAFF.

This clonotype appeared many times. As DNA, the CDR3 is TGCAGCGTTGGGGGCGGGGGTTCGTCCTACGAGCAGTACTTC. It yields the protein CSVGGGGSSYEQYF. The chain is built from TRBV29-1 and TRBJ2-7; 7 positions agree with TRBD2. The CDR3 extends over 14 amino acids. Trimming at V came to 4 bases and at J to 1 base, leaving 7 bases not matched to a gene. From germline, CDR1 is SQVTM and CDR2 ANQGSEA.

V and J are TRBV28 and TRBJ2-7, with D unclear. Trimming cost V 5 bases and J 3 bases, with 17 bases left between them. The CDR3 is 15 residues long. CDR1 and CDR2 from the germline V gene are MDHEN and SYDVKM. CDR3 in amino acids: CASSLRTVFGYEQYF. The CDR3 nucleotides are TGTGCCAGCAGTCTCAGGACCGTCTTCGGCTACGAGCAGTACTTC.

This clonotype was observed at least ten times. The rearrangement links TRBV5-1 to TRBJ2-5; D gene uncertain. The length of the CDR3 is 14 residues. Per the germline V gene, CDR1 is SGHRS and CDR2 is YFSETQ. V was trimmed by 0 bases and J by 2 bases, leaving 8 bases between them. The DNA of the CDR3 is TGCGCCAGCAGCTTGGGGGTAGGACAAGAGACCCAGTACTTC. This sequence encodes CASSLGVGQETQYF. The full variable domain, completed using reference TRBV5-1 and TRBJ2-5, is KAGVTQTPRYLIKTRGQQVTLSCSPISGHRSVSWYQQTPGQGLQFLFEYFSETQRNKGNFPGRFSGRQFSNSRSEMNVSTLELGDSALYLCASSLGVGQETQYFGPGTRLLVL.

In its sample, this clonotype was seen a few times. This chain links TRBV29-1 with TRBJ2-1; 7 positions match TRBD1. J gave up 5 bases and V 5 bases, and 12 bases lay outside the gene matches. CDR3 length: 15 residues. Looked up from germline, CDR1 is SQVTM and CDR2 is ANQGSEA. CDR3 DNA: TGCAGCGTTCCCTCAGGGGGATGGGGTGACAATGAGCAGTTCTTC. Protein sequence: CSVPSGGWGDNEQFF.

J is TRBJ2-1 and V is TRBV30; the D is unclear. CDR3 length: 16 residues. V gave up 3 bases and J gave up 8 bases, with 23 bases separating them. Germline loops: CDR1 GTSNPN, CDR2 SVGIG (reference sequence). The CDR3 loop is CAWRDTVRASRDEQFF. The CDR3 nucleotides read TGTGCCTGGAGAGACACCGTGCGAGCGAGCAGAGATGAGCAGTTCTTC. The complete variable domain, with remaining parts taken from reference TRBV30 and TRBJ2-1, reads SQTIHQWPATLVQPVGSPLSLECTVEGTSNPNLYWYRQAAGRGLQLLFYSVGIGQISSEVPQNLSASRPQDRQFILSSKKLLLSDSGFYLCAWRDTVRASRDEQFFGPGTRLTVL.

This clonotype was counted at least ten times. This chain connects TRBV5-1 to TRBJ2-7; D remains unclear. Germline loops: CDR1 SGHRS, CDR2 YFSETQ. V was shortened by 0 bases and J by 2 bases, with 9 bases between the two germline ends. The CDR3 runs 14 residues. The CDR3 sequence is CASSLDGRTYEQYF. CDR3 nucleotide sequence: TGCGCCAGCAGCTTGGACGGACGAACCTACGAGCAGTACTTC.

The sample holds many counts of this clonotype. The rearrangement uses TRBV6-2 or TRBV6-3 and TRBJ2-1; D remains ambiguous. This CDR3 is 11 amino acids long. Germline assignment: CDR1 MNHEY and CDR2 SVGEGT. Deletions cut 3 bases from V and 10 bases from J, with 7 bases between. CDR3 residues: CASSYSAEQFF. DNA of the CDR3: TGTGCCAGCAGTTATTCGGCGGAGCAGTTCTTC.

This clonotype has at least ten counts. A junction boundary mismatches the germline segment, possibly from a read error. V gene TRBV20-1 combines with J gene TRBJ1-6; 8 bases fit TRBD1. CDR3 size: 14 residues. The V gene's germline CDR1 is DFQATT and CDR2 SNEGSKA (reference sequence). CDR3 DNA sequence: TGCAGTGCTAGAGCCCCCGACAGGGGCCTTGCGACAATCTTT. Translation gives CSARAPDRGLATIF.

This clonotype was recorded a few times. V is TRBV5-1 and J is TRBJ2-1; D might be TRBD1 (6 bases). V lost 4 bases to trimming and J lost 7 bases, with 18 bases between them. The CDR3 is 15 residues long. CDR1 is SGHRS, CDR2 YFSETQ, per germline. CDR3 sequence: CASSPGHGGWNEQFF. The DNA of the CDR3 is TGCGCCAGCAGCCCGGGACATGGGGGTTGGAATGAGCAGTTCTTC.